The rows below give T cell receptor beta chains drawn from one sample of a study of blood T cell repertoires in COVID-19. Produced via immunoSEQ multiplex PCR; TCRdb's table is partial and in-frame only. The repertoire consists of approximately 220,000 clones, with about four fifths occurring once and the leading ten covering about 6.6%. The specimen sequenced was PBMCs or T cells enriched from blood (not recorded which). All receptors come from a woman in her thirties or forties who had recovered from COVID-19. The CDR3 runs from the conserved cysteine through the conserved F or W. A D gene is named only where the DNA matches it firmly. The size of a clone is reported for some rows only, either as once, few or many, or as a class for expanded clones.

18	once	TRBV5-4	TRBD2	TRBJ2-3	TGTGCCAGCAGCCCCCGGTGGACTAGCGGGAGCGGATCAGATACGCAGTATTTT	CASSPRWTSGSGSDTQYF
16	-	TRBV11-3	TRBD2	TRBJ2-5	TGTGCCAGCAGCTTAGGGACTAGCGGGAGCGGCGAGACCCAGTACTTC	CASSLGTSGSGETQYF
16	once	TRBV15	TRBD1	TRBJ1-2	TGTGCCACCAGCCGCTACGGACAGGGAATAAACTATGGCTACACCTTC	CATSRYGQGINYGYTF
16	-	TRBV15	TRBD1	TRBJ1-2	TGTGCCACCAGCAGATCCGGGACAGGGAGTTTCTATGGCTACACCTTC	CATSRSGTGSFYGYTF
16	few	TRBV3-1/TRBV3-2	TRBD2	TRBJ2-1	TGTGCCAGCAGCCAAGGAACGCTAGCGGGACTATATGAGCAGTTCTTC	CASSQGTLAGLYEQFF
15	-	TRBV4-2	-	TRBJ2-2	TGTGCCAGCCGGGGGATCGGGAGGAACACCGGGGAGCTGTTTTTT	CASRGIGRNTGELFF
13	once	TRBV6-5	TRBD1	TRBJ1-2	TGTGCCAGCATAGGGGACAGGGAGCGTGGCTACACCTTC	CASIGDRERGYTF
16	once	TRBV14	TRBD2	TRBJ2-5	TGTGCCAGCAGCCCTTGGACTAGCGGTTTTCAAGAGACCCAGTACTTC	CASSPWTSGFQETQYF
15	-	TRBV15	-	TRBJ1-6	TGTGCCACCAGCATGCTAACAGATCCTAATTCACCCCTCCACTTT	CATSMLTDPNSPLHF
14	-	TRBV27	TRBD1	TRBJ1-4	TGTGCCAGCAGTCGAACAGGGGGCTTAGAAAAACTGTTTTTT	CASSRTGGLEKLFF
14	once	TRBV2	-	TRBJ2-1	TGTGCCAGCAAAACGCAGGGAGGTTCCGGTGAGCAGTTCTTC	CASKTQGGSGEQFF
14	-	TRBV18	-	TRBJ1-4	TGTGCCAGCTCACCCCCAGGGGCCAATGAAAAACTGTTTTTT	CASSPPGANEKLFF
14	few	TRBV19	TRBD1	TRBJ2-7	TGTGCCAGTAGTAGGACAGGGGGCTCCTACGAGCAGTACTTC	CASSRTGGSYEQYF
17	-	TRBV3-1/TRBV3-2	TRBD2	TRBJ2-2	TGTGCCAGCATCCCTCCTCTAGCGGGAGAGAGCACCGGGGAGCTGTTTTTT	CASIPPLAGESTGELFF
15	-	TRBV19	-	TRBJ2-1	TGTGCCAGTAGTCCCCCCAGGCAGTCCTACAATGAGCAGTTCTTC	CASSPPRQSYNEQFF
15	-	TRBV18	-	TRBJ2-1	TGTGCCAGCTCACCCGACCAGGGGCTGTACAATGAGCAGTTCTTC	CASSPDQGLYNEQFF
16	-	TRBV3-1/TRBV3-2	-	TRBJ1-1	TGTGCCAGCAGCCAAGAAAGCGAGACGGTGAACACTGAAGCTTTCTTT	CASSQESETVNTEAFF
14	-	TRBV5-1	-	TRBJ2-2	TGCGCCAGCAGCTTGGTAGTCAACACCGGGGAGCTGTTTTTT	CASSLVVNTGELFF
14	-	TRBV25-1	TRBD1	TRBJ1-6	TGTGCCAGCAGACCGACAGGGGTAAATTCACCCCTCCACTTT	CASRPTGVNSPLHF
13	-	TRBV5-1	TRBD1	TRBJ1-2	TGCGCCAGCAGCCTGGGACAGGGTGATGGCTACACCTTC	CASSLGQGDGYTF
14	-	TRBV30	-	TRBJ1-5	TGTGCCTGGAGTGGCCAGTATTCTAATCAGCCCCAGCATTTT	CAWSGQYSNQPQHF
17	once	TRBV16	TRBD2	TRBJ2-3	TGTGCCAGCAGCCAATCGGGCCTAGCGGGAGCGCGAGATACGCAGTATTTT	CASSQSGLAGARDTQYF
13	few	TRBV3-1/TRBV3-2	-	TRBJ1-3	TGTGCCAGCAGCCTTCGACAGGCGGACATCATATATTTT	CASSLRQADIIYF
17	-	TRBV7-2	-	TRBJ1-6	TGTGCCAGCAGCTCGGACACCTCTTACTCCTATAATTCACCCCTCCACTTT	CASSSDTSYSYNSPLHF
14	-	TRBV7-2	-	TRBJ1-1	TGTGCCAGCAGCGAAGACTTCGTCACTTCTGAAGCTTTCTTT	CASSEDFVTSEAFF
18	-	TRBV7-2	TRBD1	TRBJ2-3	TGTGCCAGCAGCCTGACAGGGGCCGGGCGGGGTAGCACAGATACGCAGTATTTT	CASSLTGAGRGSTDTQYF
12	-	TRBV7-9	-	TRBJ2-1	TGTGCCAGCAGCTCAAAATTCAATGAGCAGTTCTTC	CASSSKFNEQFF
15	-	TRBV28	-	TRBJ1-1	TGTGCCAGCAGCACCCGGGACATTATAAACACTGAAGCTTTCTTT	CASSTRDIINTEAFF
12	-	TRBV5-4	-	TRBJ2-2	TGTGCCAGCAGCCTAAACACCGGGGAGCTGTTTTTT	CASSLNTGELFF
12	-	TRBV2	-	TRBJ2-1	TGTGCCAGCAAGGCCTCAAGCGGTGAGCAGTTCTTC	CASKASSGEQFF
16	-	TRBV10-3	-	TRBJ1-2	TGTGCCATCAGTGAGTCGGGGGCAGGGGATGACTATGGCTACACCTTC	CAISESGAGDDYGYTF
16	-	TRBV19	-	TRBJ1-1	TGTGCCAGTAGTATCCAGCCCCGGACAGTTTTGCATGAAGCTTTCTTT	CASSIQPRTVLHEAFF
14	-	TRBV2	TRBD1	TRBJ1-5	TGTGCCAGCAGTATTGACAGGGAAAGTCAGCCCCAGCATTTT	CASSIDRESQPQHF
15	-	TRBV28	TRBD1	TRBJ1-2	TGTGCCAGCACTACCCGGGACAGGGAGCGGTATGGCTACACCTTC	CASTTRDRERYGYTF
15	-	TRBV4-3	-	TRBJ1-4	TGCGCCAGCAGCCAAGGTTCAGGGGAGGGCGAAAAACTGTTTTTT	CASSQGSGEGEKLFF
12	-	TRBV6-6	TRBD2	TRBJ2-1	TGTGCCAGCAGCTACGGACTAGGAGAGCAGTTCTTC	CASSYGLGEQFF
14	-	TRBV27	TRBD2	TRBJ2-1	TGTGCCAGCAGTCTCACCCGGGAGGCCGATGAGCAGTTCTTC	CASSLTREADEQFF
14	-	TRBV2	-	TRBJ1-6	TGTGCCAGCGGCGTGGCAGGGATAGGGTCACCCCTCCACTTT	CASGVAGIGSPLHF
16	-	TRBV15	-	TRBJ1-6	TGTGCCACCAGCTCGGGTACAGGGACCATTAATTCACCCCTCCACTTT	CATSSGTGTINSPLHF
16	few	TRBV4-3	-	TRBJ2-1	TGCGCCAGCAGCCAAGATCACCCGGGAGAAGCTAATGAGCAGTTCTTC	CASSQDHPGEANEQFF
12	-	TRBV3-1/TRBV3-2	-	TRBJ2-7	TGTGCCAGCAGCCAAGACGAACAGACGAGGTACTTC	CASSQDEQTRYF
13	-	TRBV3-1/TRBV3-2	-	TRBJ1-4	TGTGCCAGCAGCCAAGATGGAGTTTCAAGACTGTTTTTT	CASSQDGVSRLFF
14	-	TRBV5-1	TRBD1	TRBJ1-2	TGCGCCAGCAGCGCGGACAGGGGACAGGATGGCTACACCTTC	CASSADRGQDGYTF
17	-	TRBV7-9	TRBD1	TRBJ2-1	TGTGCCAGCAGCCGAGCGACCGGGACAGGGTCCCTCAATGAGCAGTTCTTC	CASSRATGTGSLNEQFF
20	-	TRBV4-1	-	TRBJ1-4	TGCGCCAGCAGCCTAAGCCGGCTTCAACCAGACACTAGGGCTAATGAAAAACTGTTTTTT	CASSLSRLQPDTRANEKLFF
17	few	TRBV5-1	-	TRBJ2-7	TGCGCCAGCAGCTCGGCAACCCTGGGCCAAAGAGAGTACGAGCAGTACTTC	CASSSATLGQREYEQYF
15	-	TRBV27	-	TRBJ1-3	TGTGCCAGCAGTCCTTCTCAGGGTCCTGGAAACACCATATATTTT	CASSPSQGPGNTIYF
16	-	TRBV19	-	TRBJ1-5	TGTGCCAGTAGTAAACAGGGTAATAGAAGCAATCAGCCCCAGCATTTT	CASSKQGNRSNQPQHF
13	few	TRBV30	TRBD1	TRBJ2-2	TGTGCCTGGGACAGGGTTGGCACCGGGGAGCTGTTTTTT	CAWDRVGTGELFF
13	-	TRBV30	-	TRBJ1-3	TGTGCCTGGGAGGGTACCTCTGGAAACACCATATATTTT	CAWEGTSGNTIYF
16	few	TRBV4-3	-	TRBJ2-4	TGCGCCAGCAGCCAAGATTTGGGAGTTGGCAAAAACATTCAGTACTTC	CASSQDLGVGKNIQYF
13	-	TRBV30	-	TRBJ1-5	TGTGCCTGGAGTGTTCAGGGGAATCAGCCCCAGCATTTT	CAWSVQGNQPQHF
15	-	TRBV11-3	TRBD1	TRBJ1-2	TGTGCCAGCAGCGACCGGACAGGTCGTCACTATGGCTACACCTTC	CASSDRTGRHYGYTF
15	-	TRBV7-6	TRBD2	TRBJ2-1	TGTGCCAGCAGCTTAGCAGCGGGAAAGTACAATGAGCAGTTCTTC	CASSLAAGKYNEQFF
17	-	TRBV7-2	TRBD1	TRBJ1-2	TGTGCCAGCAGCCTACTACGGGGACAGGGGGCGGTCTATGGCTACACCTTC	CASSLLRGQGAVYGYTF